This T cell receptor beta chain was captured by sequencing in a study of blood T cell repertoires in COVID-19. Study details: PBMCs, B-cell-depleted T cells, or T cells provided the cDNA or gDNA that made up the material.

Trimming removed 2 bases at V and 3 bases at J, with 7 bases between. Germline-derived CDR1 and CDR2 are SGHTA and FQGTGA. This CDR3 has 13 residues. Sequenced by immunoSEQ multiplex PCR; TCRdb stores in-frame clones only, minus some. The sample has approximately 400,000 clones; more than 70% are singletons. There are a few counts of this clone. The Seattle patients joined while their infection was active and were tracked longitudinally afterward. Sequenced sample: peripheral blood. V is TRBV7-3 and J is TRBJ1-1; D gene uncertain. The sequence derives from a woman aged 50 to 65 with COVID-19, enrolled during active disease. For the CDR3, the DNA is TGTGCCAGCAGCTTACAGAAATACACTGAAGCTTTCTTT. Protein sequence: CASSLQKYTEAFF.